This paragraph reports one TCR beta chain. As yet, its antigen is unknown. Treatment meaning: oral pan-JAK inhibitor, 5-10 mg twice daily. Isolation of CD4+ and CD8+ T cells from PBMCs was achieved by sorting. This sample is drawn from a study of CD8+ T cells in alopecia areata. Study context: Treated patients received severity scores based on the percentage of scalp area affected. Study results and caveats: Tofacitinib did not eliminate many expanded lesional clones from scalp or blood. Given one nonresponder, whether baseline CD8+ expansion relates to response remains uncertain.

Trimming removed 4 bases at V and 9 bases at J, with 8 bases between. Germline values: CDR1 SGHDT, CDR2 YYEEEE. CDR3 length: 12 residues. Sequencing templates came from extracted RNA that was reverse transcribed into cDNA. The table came from immunoSEQ multiplex PCR; TCRdb's copy has only in-frame clones and leaves some out. The sample carries roughly 200,000 clones, roughly 61% recorded once. J is TRBJ1-6 and V is TRBV5-6, with D possibly being TRBD1 (5 bases). This receptor was obtained from a human donor with alopecia areata. The specimen was CD8+ T cells sorted from blood, collected at week 24, from a patient treated with tofacitinib. CDR3 coding DNA: TGTGCCAGCAGCACCGGGACTTCACCCCTCCACTTT. This sequence encodes CASSTGTSPLHF.